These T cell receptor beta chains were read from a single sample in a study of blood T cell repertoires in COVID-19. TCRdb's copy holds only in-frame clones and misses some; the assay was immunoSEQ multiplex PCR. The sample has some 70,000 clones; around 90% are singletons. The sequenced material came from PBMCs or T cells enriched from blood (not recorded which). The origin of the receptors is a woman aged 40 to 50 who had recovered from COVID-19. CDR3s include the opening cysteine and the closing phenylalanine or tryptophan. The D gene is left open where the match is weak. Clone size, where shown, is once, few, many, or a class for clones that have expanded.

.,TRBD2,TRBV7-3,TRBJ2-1,CASSLQTSGGASEQFF,TGTGCCAGCAGCCTACAGACTAGCGGGGGGGCGAGTGAGCAGTTCTTC
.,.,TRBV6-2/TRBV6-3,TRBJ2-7,CASSYLEGSYEQYF,TGTGCCAGCAGTTACTTAGAGGGCTCCTACGAGCAGTACTTC
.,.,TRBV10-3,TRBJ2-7,CAISESSTGNEQYF,TGTGCCATCAGTGAGTCGAGTACGGGAAACGAGCAGTACTTC
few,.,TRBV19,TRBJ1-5,CASSGAQRLAQHF,TGTGCCAGCAGTGGTGCGCAGAGGTTAGCCCAGCATTTT
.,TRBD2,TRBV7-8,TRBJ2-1,CASSQVRLAEYNEQFF,TGTGCCAGCAGTCAAGTTCGACTAGCGGAATACAATGAGCAGTTCTTC
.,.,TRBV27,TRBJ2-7,CASSISGGPIYEQYF,TGTGCCAGCAGTATCTCCGGGGGACCGATATACGAGCAGTACTTC
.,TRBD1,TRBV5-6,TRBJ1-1,CASSLGDRANEAFF,TGTGCCAGCAGCTTGGGTGACAGGGCCAATGAAGCTTTCTTT
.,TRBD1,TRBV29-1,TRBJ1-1,CSVEGRGQLNTEAFF,TGCAGCGTTGAAGGAAGGGGACAGTTGAACACTGAAGCTTTCTTT
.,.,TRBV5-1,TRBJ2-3,CASSLEIAADTQYF,TGCGCCAGCAGCTTGGAAATCGCGGCGGATACGCAGTATTTT
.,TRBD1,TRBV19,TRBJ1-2,CASSGGTTNYGYTF,TGTGCCAGTTCAGGGGGGACGACTAACTATGGCTACACCTTC
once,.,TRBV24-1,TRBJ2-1,CATSGPSWNEQFF,TGTGCCACCAGTGGTCCTAGCTGGAATGAGCAGTTCTTC
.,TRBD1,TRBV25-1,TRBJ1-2,CASSEHGQDNNGYTF,TGTGCCAGCAGTGAACACGGACAGGATAACAATGGCTACACCTTC
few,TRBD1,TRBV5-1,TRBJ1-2,CASSLGQGVDYGYTF,TGCGCCAGCAGCTTGGGACAGGGGGTCGACTATGGCTACACCTTC
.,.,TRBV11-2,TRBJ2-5,CASSYRTTSSETQYF,TGTGCCAGCAGCTACAGGACGACGAGTTCGGAGACCCAGTACTTC
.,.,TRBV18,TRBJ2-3,CASSDPGAVNTDTQYF,TGTGCCAGCTCAGACCCAGGGGCGGTTAACACAGATACGCAGTATTTT
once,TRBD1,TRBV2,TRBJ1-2,CASNIGQGGGYTF,TGTGCCAGCAATATCGGACAGGGAGGTGGCTACACCTTC
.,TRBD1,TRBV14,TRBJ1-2,CASRKTGGGGYTF,TGTGCCAGCAGGAAGACAGGGGGAGGGGGCTACACCTTC
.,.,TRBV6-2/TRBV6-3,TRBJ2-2,CASSSFSGELFF,TGTGCCAGCAGCTCGTTTAGCGGGGAGCTGTTTTTT
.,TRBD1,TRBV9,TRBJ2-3,CASSPGTGSDTDTQYF,TGTGCCAGCAGCCCGGGGACAGGGTCCGACACAGATACGCAGTATTTT
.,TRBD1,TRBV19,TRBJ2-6,CASSTWDRPLLAEANVLTF,TGTGCCAGTAGTACCTGGGACAGGCCACTTCTGGCTGAGGCCAACGTCCTGACTTTC
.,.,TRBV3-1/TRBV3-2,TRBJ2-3,CASSPGVTSTDTQYF,TGTGCCAGCAGCCCCGGGGTTACGAGCACAGATACGCAGTATTTT
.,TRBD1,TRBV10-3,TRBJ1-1,CAISLLQGASEAFF,TGTGCCATCAGCCTTTTACAGGGGGCCTCTGAAGCTTTCTTT
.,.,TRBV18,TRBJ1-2,CASSPRQDSNYGYTF,TGTGCCAGCTCACCGCGACAGGACTCTAACTATGGCTACACCTTC
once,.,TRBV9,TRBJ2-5,CASSVDDGEETQYF,TGTGCCAGCAGCGTAGATGACGGGGAAGAGACCCAGTACTTC
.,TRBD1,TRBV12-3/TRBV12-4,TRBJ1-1,CASSPDRLSEAFF,TGTGCCAGCAGCCCGGACAGGCTATCTGAAGCTTTCTTT
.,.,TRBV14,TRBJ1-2,CASSQETGANYGYTF,TGTGCCAGCAGCCAAGAAACCGGAGCTAACTATGGCTACACCTTC
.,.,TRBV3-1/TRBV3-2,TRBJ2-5,CASIKKGYQETQYF,TGTGCCAGCATAAAGAAGGGGTACCAAGAGACCCAGTACTTC
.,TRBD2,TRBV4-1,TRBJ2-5,CASSQEKETVGGGEETQYF,TGCGCCAGCAGCCAAGAGAAAGAAACAGTAGGCGGGGGGGAAGAGACCCAGTACTTC
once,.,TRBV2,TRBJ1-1,CASSDGEVNTEAFF,TGTGCCAGCAGTGATGGTGAGGTGAACACTGAAGCTTTCTTT
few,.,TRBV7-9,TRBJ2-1,CASSFARKGLEQFF,TGTGCCAGCAGCTTCGCTAGGAAGGGACTTGAGCAGTTCTTC
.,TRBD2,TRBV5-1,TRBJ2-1,CASSLILASGNNEQFF,TGCGCCAGCAGCTTGATTTTGGCTAGCGGGAACAATGAGCAGTTCTTC
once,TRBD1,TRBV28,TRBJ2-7,CASSLRTGGGEQYF,TGTGCCAGCAGTTTAAGGACAGGGGGGGGCGAGCAGTACTTC
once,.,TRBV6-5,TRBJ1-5,CASTLGREDGQPQHF,TGTGCCAGCACTCTGGGGCGGGAAGACGGTCAGCCCCAGCATTTT
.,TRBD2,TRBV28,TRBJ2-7,CASSFMRAGLDLYEQYF,TGTGCCAGCAGTTTTATGCGTGCGGGACTAGACCTTTACGAGCAGTACTTC
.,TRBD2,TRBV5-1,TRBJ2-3,CASSLEGGGNTDTQYF,TGCGCCAGCAGCTTGGAAGGCGGGGGGAACACAGATACGCAGTATTTT
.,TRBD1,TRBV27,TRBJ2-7,CASSKTGSPRYEQYF,TGTGCCAGCAGTAAGACAGGGTCTCCACGATACGAGCAGTACTTC